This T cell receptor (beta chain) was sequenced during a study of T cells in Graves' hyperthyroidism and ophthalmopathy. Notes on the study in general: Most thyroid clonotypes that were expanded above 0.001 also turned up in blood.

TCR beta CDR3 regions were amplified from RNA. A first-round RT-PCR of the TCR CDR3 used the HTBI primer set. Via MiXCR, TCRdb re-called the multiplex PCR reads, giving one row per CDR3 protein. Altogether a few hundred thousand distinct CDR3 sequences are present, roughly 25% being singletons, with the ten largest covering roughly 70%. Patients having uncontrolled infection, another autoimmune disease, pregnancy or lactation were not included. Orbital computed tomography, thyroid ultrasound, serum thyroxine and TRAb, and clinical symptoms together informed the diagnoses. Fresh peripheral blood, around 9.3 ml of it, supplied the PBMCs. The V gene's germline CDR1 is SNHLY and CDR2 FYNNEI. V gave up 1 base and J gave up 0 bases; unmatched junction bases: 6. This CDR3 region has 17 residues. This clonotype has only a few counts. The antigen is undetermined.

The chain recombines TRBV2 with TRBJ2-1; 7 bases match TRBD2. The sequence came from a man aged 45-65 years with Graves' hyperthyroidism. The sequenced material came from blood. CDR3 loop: CASSEVGTIGSYNEQFF. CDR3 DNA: TGTGCCAGCAGTGAAGTTGGGACTATTGGCTCCTACAATGAGCAGTTCTTC.